The 31 T cell receptor beta chains given below trace back to one sample, sequenced in a study of T cells in Graves' hyperthyroidism and ophthalmopathy. Using RNA transcripts as the source, TCR beta CDR3 regions were amplified. Researchers ran a first-round RT-PCR on the TCR CDR3 using the HTBI primer set. MiXCR, run by TCRdb on the multiplex PCR reads, gives a single entry per CDR3 protein. This sample has roughly 240,000 distinct CDR3 sequences, with 16% found just once. Sequencing was performed on blood. These TCRs come from a woman between 18 and 30 years old with Graves' ophthalmopathy.

This clonotype was detected many times. The chain combines TRBV18 with TRBJ1-1, with D tentatively TRBD1 (6 bases). Trimming pared 4 bases from V and 1 base from J, leaving 13 bases between. The CDR3 contains 15 residues. Looked up from germline, CDR1 is KGHSH and CDR2 is LQKENI. The CDR3 region has the DNA TGTGCCAGCTCACGGGGGCGGGGCCCGAACACTGAAGCTTTCTTT. The encoded protein is CASSRGRGPNTEAFF.

This clonotype was observed many times. The V and J genes are TRBV3-1 and TRBJ2-1, with TRBD2 identical over 13 bases. The CDR3 runs 17 residues. V shed 5 bases, J shed 5 bases, and the junction held 9 bases outside the gene matches. Germline CDR1 reads LGHDT; CDR2 reads YNNKEL (reference sequence). CDR3: CASSLRLAGGANNEQFF. CDR3 coding DNA: TGTGCCAGCAGCTTGAGACTAGCGGGGGGAGCAAACAATGAGCAGTTCTTC.

The gene calls are TRBV28 and TRBJ1-5; 10 bases fit TRBD1. V lost 4 bases to trimming and J lost 7 bases; unmatched junction nucleotides: 10. Germline V gene lookup returns CDR1 MDHEN and CDR2 SYDVKM. This CDR3 is 16 amino acids long. CDR3: CASSSLGTGDGQPQHF. For the CDR3, the DNA is TGTGCCAGCAGTTCTCTCGGGACAGGGGATGGGCAGCCCCAGCATTTT.

The sample holds many counts of this clonotype. The chain employs TRBV5-8 and TRBJ2-3; no clear D gene. Germline CDR1 is SGHTS and CDR2 is YDEGEE. This CDR3 region has 14 residues. The V end lost 0 bases, the J end lost 0 bases, and 5 bases lay between the germline ends. The CDR3 sequence is CASSLVASTDTQYF. CDR3 sequence (DNA): TGTGCCAGCAGCTTGGTGGCCAGCACAGATACGCAGTATTTT.

This clonotype was found many times. The chain's CDR3 is CASSFSPTERYTEAFF. In nucleotides, the CDR3 is TGTGCCAGCAGTTTCTCCCCGACAGAGCGTTACACTGAAGCTTTCTTT. The chain recombines TRBV28 with TRBJ1-1; TRBD1 might be the D (5 bases). The V end lost 3 bases, the J end lost 3 bases, and 17 bases lay between the germline ends. Germline CDR1 MDHEN, CDR2 SYDVKM. The CDR3 sequence is 16 residues long.

This clonotype was picked up many times. The V and J genes are TRBV5-8 and TRBJ2-3; either TRBD1 or TRBD2 may fit D (5 bases each). The CDR3 has 13 amino acids. V lost 5 bases, J lost 0 bases, and 7 bases lay in between. Germline V CDR1 and CDR2: SGHTS, YDEGEE. In DNA form, the CDR3 reads TGTGCCAGCAGGGGGGACAGCACAGATACGCAGTATTTT. Amino acids: CASRGDSTDTQYF. The full variable domain, rest sourced from reference TRBV5-8 and TRBJ2-3, is EAGVTQSPTHLIKTRGQQATLRCSPISGHTSVYWYQQALGLGLQFLLWYDEGEERNRGNFPPRFSGRQFPNYSSELNVNALELEDSALYLCASRGDSTDTQYFGPGTRLTVL.

The J gene is TRBJ1-1, the V gene TRBV20-1; 7 nucleotides match TRBD1. Germline CDR1 reads DFQATT; CDR2 reads SNEGSKA (reference sequence). V trimming: 3 bases; J trimming: 6 bases; junction bases outside the gene matches: 7. There are 13 residues in the CDR3. CDR3 protein: CSASNRGLAEAFF. CDR3 sequence (DNA): TGCAGTGCTAGTAACAGGGGACTCGCTGAAGCTTTCTTT.

This clonotype was seen a few times. As DNA, the CDR3 is TGCAGTGCTAGAACCGGGACGTTCGACTCCTACAATGAGCAGTTCTTC. Translation gives CSARTGTFDSYNEQFF. This rearrangement joins TRBV20-1 to TRBJ2-1, with D perhaps assigned TRBD1 or TRBD2 (5 bases each). Between the trimmed V and J ends, which lost 2 bases and 0 bases, there was a span of 14 bases. The CDR3 has 16 residues. Germline CDR1 DFQATT, CDR2 SNEGSKA (reference sequence).

There are many counts of this clonotype. The chain combines TRBV6-2 or TRBV6-3 with TRBJ2-7; TRBD1 matches at 8 bases. Germline trimming cut 6 bases from V and 4 bases from J; bases unmatched to any gene: 14. The CDR3 has 16 residues. Germline assignment: CDR1 MNHEY and CDR2 SVGEGT. In nucleotides, the CDR3 is TGTGCCAGCAGAAACCCGCTACGGACAGGGTCGTACGAGCAGTACTTC. This sequence encodes CASRNPLRTGSYEQYF.

DNA for the CDR3: TGCGCCAGCAGCCAGAGGGACAGGGGCCCTTACGCTGGGGCCAACGTCCTGACTTTC. This codes for CASSQRDRGPYAGANVLTF. V and J are TRBV4-1 and TRBJ2-6, with 10 bases lining up with TRBD1. Germline V gene data show CDR1 as MGHRA and CDR2 as YSYEKL. The CDR3 length is 19 residues. J lost 2 bases, V lost 3 bases, and 10 bases had no gene match.

This clonotype was counted at least ten times. V usage is TRBV18 and J usage is TRBJ2-6, with no clear D. CDR1 is KGHSH and CDR2 is LQKENI in the germline V gene. V lost 2 bases and J lost 0, with 5 bases in between. This CDR3 has 15 residues. CDR3 amino acids: CASSPEISGANVLTF. The CDR3 DNA sequence: TGTGCCAGCTCACCAGAAATCTCTGGGGCCAACGTCCTGACTTTC.

The rearrangement links TRBV11-3 to TRBJ1-1, with 10 bases fitting TRBD1. The CDR3 is 19 residues long. Per the germline V gene, CDR1 is SGHNT and CDR2 is YENEEA. V lost 0 bases, J lost 0 bases, and 10 bases stayed unmatched. Written as DNA, the CDR3 is TGTGCCAGCAGCTTAGAGACCTCCGGGACAGGGGATTTGAACACTGAAGCTTTCTTT. This encodes CASSLETSGTGDLNTEAFF.

Many counts were recorded for this clonotype. This rearrangement joins TRBV4-1 to TRBJ1-2; D unresolved. Trimming stripped 0 bases from V and 6 bases from J, with 23 bases between. Per germline, CDR1 MGHRA and CDR2 YSYEKL. The CDR3 length is 18 residues. CDR3 amino acids: CASSQDTGMTREVDGYTF. CDR3 sequence (DNA): TGCGCCAGCAGCCAAGATACGGGCATGACTCGCGAAGTCGATGGCTACACCTTC.

This clonotype appeared many times. This rearrangement joins TRBV29-1 to TRBJ1-6, with D possibly being TRBD1 (5 bases). This CDR3 spans 13 amino acids. The germline V and J ends were trimmed by 3 bases and 11 bases, with 14 bases remaining between them. Per the germline V gene, CDR1 is SQVTM and CDR2 is ANQGSEA. The CDR3 loop is CSVEWTAGAPLHF. The CDR3 nucleotides are TGCAGCGTTGAGTGGACGGCGGGGGCACCCCTCCACTTT.

This clonotype was picked up one time. The chain links TRBV2 to TRBJ2-5, with D perhaps being TRBD1 or TRBD2 (6 bases each). CDR3 length: 16 amino acids. In germline, CDR1 is SNHLY, CDR2 FYNNEI. V lost 6 bases and J lost 5, with 22 bases in between. CDR3 in amino acids: CASSTTGAGRMETQYF. The CDR3 DNA reads TGTGCCAGCAGCACCACGGGGGCGGGACGGATGGAGACCCAGTACTTC.

This clonotype was observed many times. The chain links TRBV27 to TRBJ2-1; 11 bases fit TRBD2. Germline assignment: CDR1 MNHEY and CDR2 SMNVEV (reference sequence). V lost 2 bases, J lost 6 bases, and 15 bases stayed unmatched. The CDR3 has 19 amino acids. CDR3 residues: CASSLTVTIAGGESNEQFF. CDR3 nucleotides: TGTGCCAGCAGTTTAACGGTAACAATAGCGGGAGGGGAGAGCAATGAGCAGTTCTTC.

This clonotype was observed many times. V usage is TRBV6-5 and J usage is TRBJ2-1; 7 nucleotides agree with TRBD2. Germline V lookup: CDR1 MNHEY, CDR2 SVGAGI. The junction had 8 bases not matched to a gene; V was cut back by 3 bases and J by 6 bases. The CDR3 totals 15 residues. The CDR3 DNA reads as TGTGCCAGCAGTTATCACAGCGGGACCGTCAATGAGCAGTTCTTC. Translating gives CASSYHSGTVNEQFF.

The V gene is TRBV27, the J gene TRBJ2-7; perhaps TRBD1 as D (6 bases). The germline gives CDR1 MNHEY, CDR2 SMNVEV (reference sequence). This CDR3 contains 14 residues. Trimming left V 6 bases short and J 2 bases short, with 14 bases between. The CDR3 loop is CASRNRERTYEQYF. The CDR3 bases are TGTGCCAGCAGAAACAGGGAAAGAACCTACGAGCAGTACTTC.

Points on this clonotype: This may be a read error: a much more frequent sequence differs by one nucleotide. No conserved phenylalanine or tryptophan ends this CDR3, so it is likely a read error. The V call is TRBV11-1, the J call TRBJ1-2; possible D gene TRBD1, 5 bases. Germline CDR1 reads SGHAT; CDR2 reads FQDESV (reference sequence). Trimming left V 0 bases short and J 6 bases short, with 14 bases between. The length of the CDR3 is 15 residues. Written as DNA, the CDR3 is TGTGCCAGCAGCTTAGCCAGGGATTATGAGAATGGCTACACCCTC. This encodes CASSLARDYENGYTL.

In its sample, this clonotype was seen many times. V usage is TRBV15 and J usage is TRBJ2-7; 7 bases match TRBD1. Germline V gene data show CDR1 as LNHNV and CDR2 as YYDKDF (reference sequence). There are 16 residues in the CDR3. Unmatched junction bases numbered 8, after V lost 1 base and J lost 2 bases. CDR3 residues: CATSRGRQGTTYEQYF. For the CDR3, the DNA is TGTGCCACCAGCAGAGGCAGACAGGGAACTACCTACGAGCAGTACTTC.

This clonotype was seen more than once but under ten times. The J gene is TRBJ2-7, the V gene TRBV9; 7 bases agree with TRBD2. Germline CDR1 and CDR2: SGDLS and YYNGEE. The V and J ends lost 0 bases and 3 bases, in that order; junction bases with no gene match: 9. The length of the CDR3 is 16 residues. CDR3 DNA sequence: TGTGCCAGCAGCGTAGTGGGGCTAGCGGCCATCTACGAGCAGTACTTC. This gives the protein CASSVVGLAAIYEQYF.

This clonotype was seen ten or more times. The junction does not match germline at one end; this may be a read error. The chain couples TRBV4-3 to TRBJ2-7; D may be TRBD2 (5 bases). Germline V lookup: CDR1 LGHNA, CDR2 YSLEER. CDR3 length: 13 residues. In nucleotides, the CDR3 is TGTGCCAGCAGCCAAGAGGGAAGCTACGAGCAGTACTTC. Its protein product is CASSQEGSYEQYF.

The chain employs TRBV9 and TRBJ2-2, with 11 bases aligning to TRBD2. Germline CDR1 and CDR2: SGDLS and YYNGEE. V was pared by 6 bases and J by 6 bases, with 10 bases of the junction left unmatched. CDR3 length: 16 amino acids. CDR3 sequence (DNA): TGTGCCAGCACAACTAGCGGGAGCGTTTTGGCCGGGGAGCTGTTTTTT. This gives the protein CASTTSGSVLAGELFF.

This clonotype was observed at least ten times. The V and J genes are TRBV13 and TRBJ2-1, with D perhaps matching TRBD2 (5 bases). The CDR3 consists of 15 residues. Germline CDR1 is PRHDT and CDR2 is FYEKMQ (reference sequence). The V gene lost 1 base and the J gene lost 2 bases, with 9 bases spanning the gap. This CDR3 reads CASSLAGFAYNEQFF. In nucleotides, the CDR3 is TGTGCCAGCAGCTTAGCGGGGTTCGCCTACAATGAGCAGTTCTTC. The variable domain in full, with the rest retrieved from reference TRBV13 and TRBJ2-1, is AAGVIQSPRHLIKEKRETATLKCYPIPRHDTVYWYQQGPGQDPQFLISFYEKMQSDKGSIPDRFSAQQFSDYHSELNMSSLELGDSALYFCASSLAGFAYNEQFFGPGTRLTVL.

This clonotype was counted many times. The V call is TRBV10-1, the J call TRBJ1-6; maybe TRBD1 (6 bases). Trimming removed 3 bases from V and 7 bases from J, with 13 bases in between. Per the germline V gene, CDR1 is WNHNN and CDR2 is SYGVQD (reference sequence). The CDR3 has 15 residues. The CDR3 is CASSEGTPSNSPLHF. CDR3 in DNA: TGCGCCAGCAGTGAAGGGACACCGTCCAATTCACCCCTCCACTTT.

This clonotype was seen only once. The V call is TRBV6-1, the J call TRBJ2-3, with D possibly called TRBD1 or TRBD2 (5 bases each). CDR1 is MNHNS, CDR2 SASEGT, per germline. This CDR3 contains 14 residues. V dropped 8 bases and J dropped 5 bases, with 17 bases sitting between them. The CDR3 sequence: CASSSKGDEDTQYF. The DNA for the CDR3 is TGTGCCAGCTCGAGCAAAGGGGACGAAGATACGCAGTATTTT.

This clonotype was detected ten times or more. V is TRBV30 and J is TRBJ1-1, with D unclear. The CDR3 runs to 11 residues. Germline V gives CDR1 GTSNPN, CDR2 SVGIG (reference sequence). V lost 5 bases, J lost 2 bases, and 6 bases lay in between. The CDR3 bases are TGTGCCTGGGGCACTAACACTGAAGCTTTCTTT. Translating it yields CAWGTNTEAFF.

This clonotype was detected ten times or more. The chain carries TRBV4-1 and TRBJ1-6; D may be TRBD1 (6 bases). The CDR3 covers 18 residues. The germline V gene encodes CDR1 MGHRA and CDR2 YSYEKL. V was clipped by 0 bases and J by 4 bases, with 16 bases between them. The CDR3 loop reads CASSQDSVRGGYNSPLHF. Here the CDR3 DNA reads TGCGCCAGCAGCCAAGATTCGGTCAGGGGTGGGTATAATTCACCCCTCCACTTT.

The rearrangement joins TRBV7-2 to TRBJ2-3, with 11 bases that match TRBD2. The germline CDR1 and CDR2 sequences are SGHTA and FQGNSA. V lost 3 bases, J lost 2 bases, and 4 bases stayed unmatched. The CDR3 loop spans 16 amino acids. Here the CDR3 DNA reads TGTGCCAGCAGCTTGGGGGGACTAGCGGACACAGATACGCAGTATTTT. This gives the protein CASSLGGLADTDTQYF.

The table lists this clonotype with many counts. The chain joins TRBV28 to TRBJ1-4; the D gene is possibly TRBD1 (6 bases). This CDR3 has 15 residues. V shed 5 bases and J shed 5 bases, with 15 bases lying between them. The germline gives CDR1 MDHEN, CDR2 SYDVKM. The chain's CDR3 is CASSGGGRLNEKLFF. The CDR3 region has the DNA TGTGCCAGCAGTGGGGGGGGCAGGCTAAATGAAAAACTGTTTTTT.

Comment on this clonotype: The junction departs from germline at one end; a sequencing error may be responsible. The rearrangement joins TRBV11-3 to TRBJ2-1; possibly TRBD2 for D (5 bases). This CDR3 has 12 residues. Germline V gives CDR1 SGHNT, CDR2 YENEEA. The CDR3 loop is CAGSFRGPEQFF. The CDR3 coding sequence is TGTGCCGGCAGCTTCCGAGGGCCCGAGCAGTTCTTC.